These T cell receptor beta chains were read from a single sample in a study of T cells in Graves' hyperthyroidism and ophthalmopathy. TCRdb ran MiXCR on the multiplex PCR reads and lists one entry per CDR3 protein. The data show a few hundred thousand distinct CDR3 sequences, about 16% seen once. The sequenced sample was blood. The receptor set was obtained from a woman aged 25 to 45 with Graves' hyperthyroidism. Both conserved end residues are part of each CDR3. Each record gives: V gene, J gene, D gene, clone size, CDR3 protein, CDR3 DNA. A D gene is named only where the DNA matches it firmly. The size entry is marked missing in some rows and otherwise reads once, few, many or a size class.

v_gene: TRBV11-2; j_gene: TRBJ2-1; d_gene: TRBD2; abundance: few; CDR3aa: CASSLDLSSGRNYNEQFF; CDR3nt: TGTGCCAGCAGCTTAGATCTATCAAGCGGGAGAAACTACAATGAGCAGTTCTTC
v_gene: TRBV24-1; j_gene: TRBJ1-2; d_gene: TRBD1; abundance: many; CDR3aa: CATSDWDRDGYTF; CDR3nt: TGTGCCACCAGTGATTGGGACAGGGACGGCTACACCTTC
v_gene: TRBV10-3; j_gene: TRBJ2-2; d_gene: TRBD2; abundance: few; CDR3aa: CAIGSGTGTSAGELFF; CDR3nt: TGTGCCATCGGGAGTGGCACAGGGACTAGCGCCGGGGAGCTGTTTTTT
v_gene: TRBV9; j_gene: TRBJ1-2; d_gene: TRBD1; abundance: many; CDR3aa: CASSRDRGDYGYTF; CDR3nt: TGTGCCAGCAGCCGAGACAGGGGTGACTATGGCTACACCTTC
v_gene: TRBV2; j_gene: TRBJ1-5; d_gene: .; abundance: once; CDR3aa: CASNPLGNQPQHF; CDR3nt: TGTGCCAGTAACCCATTAGGCAATCAGCCCCAGCATTTT
v_gene: TRBV12-3/TRBV12-4; j_gene: TRBJ2-1; d_gene: TRBD2; abundance: few; CDR3aa: CASRPSAAGDNNEQFF; CDR3nt: TGTGCCAGCAGACCTAGCGCCGCGGGAGATAACAATGAGCAGTTCTTC
v_gene: TRBV7-9; j_gene: TRBJ2-1; d_gene: TRBD1; abundance: many; CDR3aa: CASSPGTGGTYNEQFF; CDR3nt: TGTGCCAGCAGCCCGGGGACAGGTGGTACCTACAATGAGCAGTTCTTC
v_gene: TRBV6-5; j_gene: TRBJ2-7; d_gene: TRBD1; abundance: .; CDR3aa: CASSYSGTGSSYEQYF; CDR3nt: TGTGCCAGCAGTTACTCTGGGACAGGGAGCTCCTACGAGCAGTACTTC
v_gene: TRBV28; j_gene: TRBJ1-2; d_gene: .; abundance: many; CDR3aa: CASSFLQGSYGYTF; CDR3nt: TGTGCCAGCAGTTTCCTTCAGGGAAGCTATGGCTACACCTTC
v_gene: TRBV11-3; j_gene: TRBJ2-3; d_gene: .; abundance: few; CDR3aa: CASSLTRWGTDTQYF; CDR3nt: TGTGCCAGCAGCCTAACCCGATGGGGCACAGATACGCAGTATTTT
v_gene: TRBV18; j_gene: TRBJ2-4; d_gene: .; abundance: many; CDR3aa: CASSRGGGNIQYF; CDR3nt: TGTGCCAGCTCAAGAGGGGGAGGAAACATTCAGTACTTC
v_gene: TRBV6-1; j_gene: TRBJ2-4; d_gene: TRBD2; abundance: many; CDR3aa: CASSRLAGGLDIQYF; CDR3nt: TGTGCCAGCAGTCGACTAGCGGGAGGTCTGGACATTCAGTACTTC
v_gene: TRBV2; j_gene: TRBJ1-6; d_gene: .; abundance: .; CDR3aa: CASSEEGTYRSPLHF; CDR3nt: TGTGCCAGCAGTGAGGAGGGGACCTATAGATCACCCCTCCACTTT
v_gene: TRBV20-1; j_gene: TRBJ1-5; d_gene: .; abundance: .; CDR3aa: CSARDLSLPQHF; CDR3nt: TGCAGTGCTAGAGATCTAAGTTTGCCCCAGCATTTT
v_gene: TRBV5-5; j_gene: TRBJ1-2; d_gene: .; abundance: many; CDR3aa: CASSPTAAGGNYGYTF; CDR3nt: TGTGCCAGCAGCCCCACCGCCGCCGGGGGTAACTATGGCTACACCTTC
v_gene: TRBV28; j_gene: TRBJ2-1; d_gene: .; abundance: many; CDR3aa: CASSNNEQFF; CDR3nt: TGTGCCAGCAGTAACAATGAGCAGTTCTTC
v_gene: TRBV5-6; j_gene: TRBJ1-2; d_gene: TRBD1; abundance: .; CDR3aa: CTSSYGTGSYGYTF; CDR3nt: TGTACCAGCAGCTATGGGACAGGCTCCTATGGCTACACCTTC
v_gene: TRBV5-1; j_gene: TRBJ2-6; d_gene: .; abundance: .; CDR3aa: CASSLMDRPSGANVLTF; CDR3nt: TGCGCCAGCAGCTTGATGGACAGACCTTCTGGGGCCAACGTCCTGACTTTC
v_gene: TRBV3-1; j_gene: TRBJ2-7; d_gene: TRBD2; abundance: .; CDR3aa: CASSQYAGTIYEQYF; CDR3nt: TGTGCCAGCAGCCAATATGCCGGGACTATCTACGAGCAGTACTTC
v_gene: TRBV19; j_gene: TRBJ1-5; d_gene: .; abundance: few; CDR3aa: CASEPDTGNQPQHF; CDR3nt: TGTGCCAGTGAGCCGGATACGGGCAATCAGCCCCAGCATTTT
v_gene: TRBV5-1; j_gene: TRBJ2-7; d_gene: TRBD2; abundance: .; CDR3aa: CASSSREGSDEQYF; CDR3nt: TGCGCCAGCAGTTCCCGGGAGGGCAGTGACGAGCAGTACTTC
v_gene: TRBV4-1; j_gene: TRBJ2-1; d_gene: TRBD2; abundance: .; CDR3aa: CASSPRVGTSDDNEQFF; CDR3nt: TGCGCCAGCAGCCCCCGAGTGGGGACTAGCGATGACAATGAGCAGTTCTTC
v_gene: TRBV27; j_gene: TRBJ2-1; d_gene: TRBD1; abundance: .; CDR3aa: CASSPQGQAREQFF; CDR3nt: TGTGCCAGCAGTCCGCAGGGACAGGCCCGTGAGCAGTTCTTC
v_gene: TRBV12-3/TRBV12-4; j_gene: TRBJ2-5; d_gene: .; abundance: many; CDR3aa: CASSHPRGEETQYF; CDR3nt: TGTGCCAGCAGTCACCCTAGGGGAGAAGAGACCCAGTACTTC
v_gene: TRBV2; j_gene: TRBJ2-5; d_gene: TRBD1; abundance: many; CDR3aa: CASRVGTGGQETQYF; CDR3nt: TGTGCCAGCAGAGTCGGGACAGGGGGCCAAGAGACCCAGTACTTC
v_gene: TRBV19; j_gene: TRBJ2-1; d_gene: .; abundance: .; CDR3aa: CASSILSGSTYNEQFF; CDR3nt: TGTGCCAGTAGTATACTTAGCGGTTCGACCTACAATGAGCAGTTCTTC
v_gene: TRBV18; j_gene: TRBJ1-5; d_gene: TRBD1; abundance: many; CDR3aa: CASSPSWTGEGQPQHF; CDR3nt: TGTGCCAGCTCACCTTCGTGGACAGGGGAAGGGCAGCCCCAGCATTTT
v_gene: TRBV19; j_gene: TRBJ1-4; d_gene: .; abundance: many; CDR3aa: CASSIAQNEKLFF; CDR3nt: TGTGCCAGTAGTATAGCACAGAATGAAAAACTGTTTTTT
v_gene: TRBV7-2; j_gene: TRBJ2-1; d_gene: .; abundance: many; CDR3aa: CASSLGPPSDNEQFF; CDR3nt: TGTGCCAGCAGCTTAGGGCCTCCCTCCGACAATGAGCAGTTCTTC
v_gene: TRBV20-1; j_gene: TRBJ2-7; d_gene: TRBD2; abundance: many; CDR3aa: CSASGTYYEQYF; CDR3nt: TGCAGTGCAAGCGGGACCTACTACGAGCAGTACTTC
v_gene: TRBV19; j_gene: TRBJ2-3; d_gene: TRBD1; abundance: few; CDR3aa: CATHKQGATDTQYF; CDR3nt: TGTGCCACCCACAAGCAGGGGGCAACAGATACGCAGTATTTT
v_gene: TRBV7-9; j_gene: TRBJ2-1; d_gene: .; abundance: few; CDR3aa: CASSLLALNNEQFF; CDR3nt: TGTGCCAGCAGCTTACTAGCGCTCAACAATGAGCAGTTCTTC
v_gene: TRBV4-1; j_gene: TRBJ1-1; d_gene: .; abundance: few; CDR3aa: CASSQEGQSDTEAFF; CDR3nt: TGCGCCAGCAGCCAAGAGGGTCAGAGCGACACTGAAGCTTTCTTT
v_gene: TRBV7-8; j_gene: TRBJ2-5; d_gene: .; abundance: many; CDR3aa: CASSSWAPGETQYF; CDR3nt: TGTGCCAGCAGCTCCTGGGCACCCGGAGAGACCCAGTACTTC
v_gene: TRBV6-1; j_gene: TRBJ1-1; d_gene: TRBD1; abundance: many; CDR3aa: CASRIRDRRNTEAFF; CDR3nt: TGTGCCAGCAGGATCCGGGACAGGAGGAACACTGAAGCTTTCTTT
v_gene: TRBV18; j_gene: TRBJ2-7; d_gene: .; abundance: many; CDR3aa: CASSPSRTLYEQYF; CDR3nt: TGTGCCAGCTCACCCAGTCGAACGCTCTACGAGCAGTACTTC